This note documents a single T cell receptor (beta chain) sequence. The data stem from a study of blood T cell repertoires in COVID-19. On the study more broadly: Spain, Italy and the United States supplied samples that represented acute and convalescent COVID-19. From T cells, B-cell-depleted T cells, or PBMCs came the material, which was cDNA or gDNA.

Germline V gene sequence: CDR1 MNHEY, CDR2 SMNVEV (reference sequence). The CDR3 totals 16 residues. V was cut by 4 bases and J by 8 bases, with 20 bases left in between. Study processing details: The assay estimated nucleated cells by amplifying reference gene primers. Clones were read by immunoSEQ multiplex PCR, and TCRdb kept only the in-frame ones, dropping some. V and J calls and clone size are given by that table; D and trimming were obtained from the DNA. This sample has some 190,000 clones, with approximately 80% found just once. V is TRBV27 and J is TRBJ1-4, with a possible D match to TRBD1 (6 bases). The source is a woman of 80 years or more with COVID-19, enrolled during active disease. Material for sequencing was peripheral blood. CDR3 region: CASSSYGGAVGEKLFF. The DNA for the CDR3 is TGTGCCAGCAGTTCCTACGGGGGGGCAGTAGGAGAAAAACTGTTTTTT. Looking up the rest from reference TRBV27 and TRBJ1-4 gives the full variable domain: EAQVTQNPRYLITVTGKKLTVTCSQNMNHEYMSWYRQDPGLGLRQIYYSMNVEVTDKGDVPEGYKVSRKEKRNFPLILESPSPNQTSLYFCASSSYGGAVGEKLFFGSGTQLSVL.